This T cell receptor (beta chain) appears in the sequencing data of a study of blood T cell repertoires in COVID-19. Study-level background: The origin of the acute and convalescent COVID-19 samples was the United States, Italy and Spain.

Germline assignment: CDR1 SGHTS and CDR2 YDEGEE. The V gene lost 3 bases and the J gene lost 7 bases, with 4 bases spanning the gap. The CDR3 length is 11 residues. Recruited during active infection, patients (from Seattle) were subsequently followed longitudinally. The table came from immunoSEQ multiplex PCR; TCRdb's copy has only in-frame clones and leaves some out. The sample holds hundreds of thousands of clones; approximately 89% are singletons and the top ten take 0.8% to 0.9%. The clonotype comes from a man aged 18 to 35 with COVID-19, enrolled during active disease. Material for sequencing was peripheral blood. J is TRBJ2-2 and V is TRBV5-8; D is ambiguous. The CDR3 is CASSSSGELFF. Here the CDR3 DNA reads TGTGCCAGCAGCTCCAGCGGGGAGCTGTTTTTT.